One sample yielded the 30 T cell receptor beta chains listed below, sequenced in a study of control samples from healthy donors and cancer patients. Data came from immunoSEQ multiplex PCR; TCRdb stores just in-frame clones and leaves some out. This repertoire shows approximately 130,000 clones, around 86% found once; its top ten account for 8% to 9%. The sequenced sample consisted of blood. These TCRs come from a man aged 40-49 years in good health.

The chain carries TRBV7-2 and TRBJ2-5; the match to TRBD2 covers 14 bases. CDR1 SGHTA and CDR2 FQGNSA come from the germline V gene. J was trimmed by 2 bases and V by 5 bases; bases with no gene match: 4. The CDR3 is 16 amino acids. CDR3 sequence (DNA): TGTGCCAGCAGCGCGACTAGCGGGGGGGTTCAAGAGACCCAGTACTTC. Amino acids: CASSATSGGVQETQYF.

The chain carries TRBV2 and TRBJ1-4; TRBD1 matches at 9 bases. The ends lost 3 bases at V and 9 bases at J; junction bases unmatched: 2. The CDR3 covers 13 residues. Germline V gives CDR1 SNHLY, CDR2 FYNNEI. For the CDR3, the DNA is TGTGCCAGCAGTGAGGGACAGGGACAAAAACTGTTTTTT. Encoded protein: CASSEGQGQKLFF. The complete variable domain, with remaining parts taken from reference TRBV2 and TRBJ1-4, reads EPEVTQTPSHQVTQMGQEVILRCVPISNHLYFYWYRQILGQKVEFLVSFYNNEISEKSEIFDDQFSVERPDGSNFTLKIRSTKLEDSAMYFCASSEGQGQKLFFGSGTQLSVL.

By share, this clone ranks as medium-sized (0.01 to 0.1%). The sample contains more than one DNA sequence encoding this CDR3. The V and J genes are TRBV19 and TRBJ2-2, with TRBD2 identical over 9 bases. J was trimmed by 0 bases and V by 4 bases; bases with no gene match: 3. Germline CDR1 is LNHDA and CDR2 is SQIVND (reference sequence). This CDR3 region has 16 residues. DNA for the CDR3: TGTGCCAGTAGTAGTGGCGGGGGGGCGAACACCGGGGAGCTGTTTTTT. Translated: CASSSGGGANTGELFF.

This sequence joins TRBV5-6 and TRBJ1-4, with D perhaps matching TRBD1 (5 bases). The CDR3 length is 14 residues. The germline V gene encodes CDR1 SGHDT and CDR2 YYEEEE. Trimming pared 4 bases from V and 7 bases from J, leaving 14 bases between. The CDR3 nucleotides read TGTGCCAGCAGCATGGGGGTCGGACTTGAAAAACTGTTTTTT. The encoded protein is CASSMGVGLEKLFF.

The chain carries TRBV2 and TRBJ1-6; 7 nucleotides match TRBD1. The length of the CDR3 is 19 residues. With 6 bases clipped from V and 1 base from J, the junction kept 15 bases outside the gene matches. Germline V gene lookup returns CDR1 SNHLY and CDR2 FYNNEI. CDR3 in DNA: TGTGCCAGCAGGTTCAGACAGGGAGGAGTAGGATCCTATAATTCACCCCTCCACTTT. It yields the protein CASRFRQGGVGSYNSPLHF. The full variable domain, in which reference TRBV2 and TRBJ1-6 provide the parts outside the CDR3, is EPEVTQTPSHQVTQMGQEVILRCVPISNHLYFYWYRQILGQKVEFLVSFYNNEISEKSEIFDDQFSVERPDGSNFTLKIRSTKLEDSAMYFCASRFRQGGVGSYNSPLHFGNGTRLTVT.

This chain connects TRBV4-3 to TRBJ1-1; D is unresolved. The V end lost 0 bases, the J end lost 4 bases, and 15 bases lay between the germline ends. The CDR3 spans 16 residues. CDR1 and CDR2 from the germline V gene are LGHNA and YSLEER. The CDR3 spells CASSQDLQNGITEAFF. The DNA for the CDR3 is TGCGCCAGCAGCCAAGATCTGCAGAACGGGATCACTGAAGCTTTCTTT.

The CDR3 here is CASSRSGSGNTIYF. In DNA, the CDR3 is TGTGCCAGCAGTCGCTCGGGCTCTGGAAACACCATATATTTT. J is TRBJ1-3 and V is TRBV27; D is unresolved. CDR3 length: 14 amino acids. Germline V gene lookup returns CDR1 MNHEY and CDR2 SMNVEV (reference sequence). The V end was cut by 5 bases, the J end by 0 bases, with 8 bases between.

J is TRBJ2-6 and V is TRBV7-3; D is unresolved. The V gene's germline CDR1 is SGHTA and CDR2 FQGTGA. The CDR3 loop spans 17 amino acids. V shed 5 bases and J shed 0 bases, with 14 bases lying between them. The CDR3 DNA follows: TGTGCCAGCAGCCCCCGGGTTAGGGCCTCTGGGGCCAACGTCCTGACTTTC. Amino acids: CASSPRVRASGANVLTF.

V gene TRBV12-5 combines with J gene TRBJ2-7, with unresolved D. The V end was cut by 3 bases, the J end by 4 bases, with 13 bases between. The CDR3 runs 14 residues. Germline CDR1 reads LGHNT; CDR2 reads FRNRAP. CDR3 in amino acids: CASGFSASPYEQYF. In DNA form, the CDR3 reads TGTGCTAGTGGTTTTAGTGCCAGTCCGTACGAGCAGTACTTC. Full variable domain (rest looked up from reference TRBV12-5 and TRBJ2-7): DARVTQTPRHKVTEMGQEVTMRCQPILGHNTVFWYRQTMMQGLELLAYFRNRAPLDDSGMPKDRFSAEMPDATLATLKIQPSEPRDSAVYFCASGFSASPYEQYFGPGTRLTVT.

The chain joins TRBV7-2 to TRBJ1-1, with D possibly TRBD1 on 6 matching bases. Germline V CDR1 and CDR2: SGHTA, FQGNSA. The V gene lost 3 bases and the J gene lost 9 bases, with 14 bases spanning the gap. This CDR3 spans 13 amino acids. The CDR3 sequence is CASSFERDNQAFF. CDR3 coding DNA: TGTGCCAGCAGCTTCGAACGGGACAACCAAGCTTTCTTT. Drawing the rest from reference TRBV7-2 and TRBJ1-1, the complete variable domain is GAGVSQSPSNKVTEKGKDVELRCDPISGHTALYWYRQSLGQGLEFLIYFQGNSAPDKSGLPSDRFSAERTGGSVSTLTIQRTQQEDSAVYLCASSFERDNQAFFGQGTRLTVV.

This chain links TRBV18 with TRBJ1-1, with D unresolved. CDR3 size: 13 residues. CDR1 and CDR2 from the germline V gene are KGHSH and LQKENI. V lost 2 bases, J lost 11 bases, and 15 bases lay in between. Written as DNA, the CDR3 is TGTGCCAGCTCACCAGGAGCCGGTGTCGAGGCTTTCTTT. It yields the protein CASSPGAGVEAFF.

The rearrangement links TRBV6-5 to TRBJ2-7, with 7 bases matching TRBD1. Unmatched junction bases numbered 5, after V lost 6 bases and J lost 6 bases. The CDR3 runs 12 residues. Germline V CDR1 and CDR2: MNHEY, SVGAGI. CDR3 protein: CASSLRTGEQYF. The CDR3 bases are TGTGCCAGCAGCCTCCGGACAGGCGAGCAGTACTTC.

The rearrangement uses TRBV12-3 or TRBV12-4 and TRBJ1-2; D perhaps matches TRBD1 (5 bases). CDR3 length: 12 residues. Trimming cost V 7 bases and J 7 bases, with 13 bases left between them. Here the CDR3 DNA reads TGTGCCAGCAACTCCGGAAGGGGTGGCTACACCTTC. Translating it yields CASNSGRGGYTF.

This clone was seen more than once but under ten times. The chain employs TRBV15 and TRBJ2-7; a possible D gene is TRBD1 (5 bases). This CDR3 is 13 amino acids long. V dropped 0 bases and J dropped 5 bases, with 8 bases sitting between them. Germline V CDR1 and CDR2: LNHNV, YYDKDF (reference sequence). The DNA of the CDR3 is TGTGCCACCAGCAGAGACCCCAGGGACGAGCAGTACTTC. Its translation is CATSRDPRDEQYF.

The chain combines TRBV19 with TRBJ2-1; 9 nucleotides align to TRBD2. With 4 bases clipped from V and 9 bases from J, the junction kept 7 bases outside the gene matches. CDR1 and CDR2 (germline): LNHDA, SQIVND (reference sequence). The CDR3 extends over 14 amino acids. CDR3 coding DNA: TGTGCCAGTAGTAGGCGGGGGGGCCGTATTGAGCAGTTCTTC. Translated, it gives CASSRRGGRIEQFF.

The genes are TRBV6-5 and TRBJ2-3; 8 bases line up with TRBD2. V lost 6 bases to trimming and J lost 2 bases; unmatched junction nucleotides: 7. The CDR3 is made up of 15 amino acids. Germline V gene lookup returns CDR1 MNHEY and CDR2 SVGAGI. CDR3 in amino acids: CASSASGGATDTQYF. DNA of the CDR3: TGTGCCAGCAGCGCCTCCGGGGGGGCCACAGATACGCAGTATTTT.

This chain joins TRBV25-1 and TRBJ1-5, with TRBD1 identical over 7 bases. CDR3 length: 12 amino acids. The germline CDR1 and CDR2 sequences are MGHDK and SYGVNS. Trimming took 6 bases from V and 5 from J; bases not matched to a gene: 1. The CDR3 protein is CASSRGDQPQHF. Here the CDR3 DNA reads TGTGCCAGCAGCAGGGGGGATCAGCCCCAGCATTTT.

The genes are TRBV9 and TRBJ2-1, with a possible D match to TRBD1 (6 bases). The CDR3 extends over 15 amino acids. Germline V gives CDR1 SGDLS, CDR2 YYNGEE. V was clipped by 3 bases and J by 6 bases, with 16 bases between them. CDR3 DNA sequence: TGTGCCAGCAGCGCCGACTTCGGCAGGGGCAATGAGCAGTTCTTC. Translation: CASSADFGRGNEQFF.

The rearrangement joins TRBV19 to TRBJ2-1, with 11 bases lining up with TRBD1. The CDR3 length is 14 residues. V was clipped by 2 bases and J by 11 bases; unmatched bases: 5. Germline values: CDR1 LNHDA, CDR2 SQIVND (reference sequence). The CDR3 DNA is TGTGCCAGTAGTATATCCGGGACAGGGGGGAAGCAGTTCTTC. This gives the protein CASSISGTGGKQFF.

The CDR3 region has the DNA TGTGCCAGCTGTAAAAGCGGGAGCCTATTGAACACTGAAGCTTTCTTT. This codes for CASCKSGSLLNTEAFF. This chain uses TRBV7-9 with TRBJ1-1; no clear D. From germline, CDR1 is SEHNR and CDR2 FQNEAQ (reference sequence). V was pared by 8 bases and J by 0 bases, with 19 bases between. The CDR3 contains 16 residues.

The chain is built from TRBV6-5 and TRBJ1-5, with D tentatively TRBD1 (5 bases). This CDR3 is 14 amino acids long. V was clipped by 6 bases and J by 2 bases, with 11 bases between them. The germline V gene encodes CDR1 MNHEY and CDR2 SVGAGI. CDR3: CASSSGPGNQPQHF. The CDR3, as DNA: TGTGCCAGCAGCTCAGGGCCCGGCAATCAGCCCCAGCATTTT.

This chain links TRBV2 with TRBJ2-7, with TRBD1 matching 8 bases. Germline loops: CDR1 SNHLY, CDR2 FYNNEI. This CDR3 contains 14 residues. Trimming cost V 2 bases and J 0 bases; bases outside gene matches: 0. In DNA, the CDR3 is TGTGCCAGCAGTGAACAGGGGGCCTCCTACGAGCAGTACTTC. Translating gives CASSEQGASYEQYF.

CDR3: CASRLSGAGNQPQHF. DNA for the CDR3: TGTGCCAGCCGATTAAGCGGGGCTGGCAATCAGCCCCAGCATTTT. The genes are TRBV18 and TRBJ1-5; tentative D call: TRBD1 (5 bases). The CDR3 runs 15 residues. The V gene's germline CDR1 is KGHSH and CDR2 LQKENI. V was pared by 8 bases and J by 2 bases, with 16 bases between.

This chain links TRBV24-1 with TRBJ2-5, with 10 positions matching TRBD2. The V gene's germline CDR1 is KGHDR and CDR2 SFDVKD. With 4 bases clipped from V and 3 bases from J, the junction kept 7 bases outside the gene matches. This CDR3 contains 16 residues. The CDR3 DNA reads TGTGCCACCAGTGACCCCACTAGCGGGGCCGAAGAGACCCAGTACTTC. This translates into CATSDPTSGAEETQYF.

J is TRBJ1-2 and V is TRBV19; TRBD1 aligns across 10 bases. The CDR3 is 16 residues long. J gave up 4 bases and V 6 bases, and 11 bases lay outside the gene matches. Germline CDR1 LNHDA, CDR2 SQIVND (reference sequence). CDR3 amino acids: CASRGAGTGASYGYTF. In DNA form, the CDR3 reads TGTGCCAGTAGAGGGGCCGGGACAGGGGCCTCCTATGGCTACACCTTC.

This clone was seen a single time. The rearrangement uses TRBV3-1 (or the pseudogene TRBV3-2) and TRBJ2-2; the D is unclear. Per germline, CDR1 LGHDT and CDR2 YNNKEL (reference sequence). The V gene lost 2 bases and the J gene lost 1 base, with 11 bases spanning the gap. The CDR3 sequence is 16 residues long. The CDR3: CASSQPSTLNTGELFF. CDR3 DNA sequence: TGTGCCAGCAGCCAACCTAGTACCCTGAACACCGGGGAGCTGTTTTTT.

The V call is TRBV7-8, the J call TRBJ1-4; unclear D gene. The CDR3 runs to 16 residues. V lost 3 bases and J lost 0, with 11 bases in between. Germline CDR1 SGHVS, CDR2 FQNEAQ. CDR3 DNA: TGTGCCAGCAGCTTTGTGGCTGCCGCAACTAATGAAAAACTGTTTTTT. Protein: CASSFVAAATNEKLFF.

The V and J genes are TRBV30 and TRBJ2-3, with TRBD2 matching over 10 bases. The germline CDR1 and CDR2 sequences are GTSNPN and SVGIG (reference sequence). This CDR3 has 14 residues. The V gene end was trimmed by 5 bases and the J gene end by 4 bases; junction bases not matched to a gene: 6. CDR3 in DNA: TGTGCCTGGGGAGCGGGGGGGCGTGCAGATACGCAGTATTTT. It is translated as CAWGAGGRADTQYF. Based on the CDR3 plus reference TRBV30 and TRBJ2-3, the full variable domain is SQTIHQWPATLVQPVGSPLSLECTVEGTSNPNLYWYRQAAGRGLQLLFYSVGIGQISSEVPQNLSASRPQDRQFILSSKKLLLSDSGFYLCAWGAGGRADTQYFGPGTRLTVL.

The rearrangement links TRBV25-1 to TRBJ1-1; 8 bases map to TRBD1. V was clipped by 8 bases and J by 2 bases; unmatched bases: 7. The germline CDR1 and CDR2 sequences are MGHDK and SYGVNS. The CDR3 is 14 amino acids. CDR3 loop: CASGGDRRNTEAFF. CDR3 coding DNA: TGTGCCAGCGGGGGGGACAGGCGTAACACTGAAGCTTTCTTT. Combining the CDR3 with reference TRBV25-1 and TRBJ1-1 gives the whole variable domain EADIYQTPRYLVIGTGKKITLECSQTMGHDKMYWYQQDPGMELHLIHYSYGVNSTEKGDLSSESTVSRIRTEHFPLTLESARPSHTSQYLCASGGDRRNTEAFFGQGTRLTVV.

The gene calls are TRBV25-1 and TRBJ1-5; tentatively, D is TRBD1 (6 bases). Between the trimmed V and J ends, which lost 2 bases and 6 bases, there was a span of 11 bases. Germline-derived CDR1 and CDR2 are MGHDK and SYGVNS. The CDR3 has 14 residues. This chain's CDR3 is CASSETGLGQPQHF. CDR3 sequence (DNA): TGTGCCAGCAGTGAAACAGGGTTGGGTCAGCCCCAGCATTTT.